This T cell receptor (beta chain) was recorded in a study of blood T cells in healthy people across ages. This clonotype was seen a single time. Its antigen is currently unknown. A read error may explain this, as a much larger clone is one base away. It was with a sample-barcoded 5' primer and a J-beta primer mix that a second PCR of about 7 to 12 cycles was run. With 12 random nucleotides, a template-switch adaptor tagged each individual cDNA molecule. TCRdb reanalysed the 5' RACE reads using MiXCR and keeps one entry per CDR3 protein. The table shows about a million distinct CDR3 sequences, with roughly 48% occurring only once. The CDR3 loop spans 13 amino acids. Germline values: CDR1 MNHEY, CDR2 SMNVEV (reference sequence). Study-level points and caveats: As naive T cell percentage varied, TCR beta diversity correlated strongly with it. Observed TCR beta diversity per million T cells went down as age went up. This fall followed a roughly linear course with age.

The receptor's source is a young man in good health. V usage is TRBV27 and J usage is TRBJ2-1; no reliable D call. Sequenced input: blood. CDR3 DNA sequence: TGTGCCATCAGTCCATCCCTAGGGTTTGAGCAGTTCTTC. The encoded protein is CAISPSLGFEQFF.